This T cell receptor (beta chain) was observed in a study of response to subunit inactivated influenza vaccine. The germline V gene has CDR1 SGHRS and CDR2 YFSETQ. V was shortened by 0 bases and J by 9 bases, with 13 bases between the two germline ends. The length of the CDR3 is 14 residues. TCRdb re-derived calls from the RT-PCR reads in MiXCR, one entry per CDR3 protein. The sample lists about 580,000 distinct CDR3 sequences, roughly 15% occurring once. This clonotype was counted a few times. What it recognizes is unknown. Points from the study as a whole: Authors suggested that a seasonal influenza vaccination recruits few new T cells each time.

V is TRBV5-1 and J is TRBJ2-1; no definite D call. The sequence was collected from a man in his forties or fifties who received an inactivated influenza vaccine. The input for sequencing was PBMCs from blood, taken 12 days after vaccination. The CDR3 sequence is CASSLVYGYGEQFF. The CDR3 coding sequence is TGCGCCAGCAGCTTGGTATATGGGTACGGTGAGCAGTTCTTC.